Presented here are 30 T cell receptor beta chains from one specimen sequenced in a study of T cell responses to AZD1222 COVID-19 vaccine. Generated by immunoSEQ multiplex PCR, the TCRdb table keeps only in-frame clones and is missing some. The data hold 150,000 to 200,000 clones, with around nine tenths observed a single time. Here the sequenced sample was peripheral blood, taken on day 0 of AZD1222 vaccination. Source of these receptors: an adult in good health.

The V call is TRBV6-5, the J call TRBJ2-7; D unclear. CDR1 and CDR2 from the germline V gene are MNHEY and SVGAGI. V was shortened by 2 bases and J by 6 bases, with 8 bases between the two germline ends. The CDR3 totals 12 residues. CDR3 region: CASSYRSSEQYF. In DNA form, the CDR3 reads TGTGCCAGCAGTTACAGGAGCAGCGAGCAGTACTTC.

The CDR3 DNA follows: TGTGCCAGCAGCTTAGAGGGGAAGGGTCAGCCCCAGCATTTT. Residues: CASSLEGKGQPQHF. The gene calls are TRBV11-2 and TRBJ1-5, with D unresolved. Germline assignment: CDR1 SGHAT and CDR2 FQNNGV. V dropped 0 bases and J dropped 6 bases, with 9 bases sitting between them. This CDR3 region has 14 residues.

A single count supports this clone. The chain recombines TRBV19 with TRBJ2-1, with 11 bases fitting TRBD2. The length of the CDR3 is 11 residues. Germline V lookup: CDR1 LNHDA, CDR2 SQIVND (reference sequence). Trimming at V came to 6 bases and at J to 12 bases, leaving 1 base not matched to a gene. The CDR3 sequence: CASSLAGGQFF. CDR3 nucleotide sequence: TGTGCCAGTAGCCTAGCGGGGGGGCAGTTCTTC.

The rearrangement joins TRBV11-1 to TRBJ1-6, with 7 bases matching TRBD1. The length of the CDR3 is 14 residues. V lost 5 bases, J lost 7 bases, and 5 bases stayed unmatched. Germline CDR1 and CDR2: SGHAT and FQDESV (reference sequence). CDR3 nucleotide sequence: TGTGCCAGCAGCAGCACAGGGGTCAATTCACCCCTCCACTTT. Its protein is CASSSTGVNSPLHF.

The gene calls are TRBV15 and TRBJ1-1; possibly TRBD1 for D (5 bases). Germline V gene sequence: CDR1 LNHNV, CDR2 YYDKDF (reference sequence). Trimming cost V 5 bases and J 0 bases, with 16 bases left between them. CDR3 length: 16 amino acids. The CDR3 DNA reads TGTGCCACCAGCCCTGGGGGTAGCTTCATGAACACTGAAGCTTTCTTT. It codes for CATSPGGSFMNTEAFF.

This sequence joins TRBV29-1 and TRBJ1-1, with D perhaps matching TRBD1 (5 bases). Germline CDR1 SQVTM, CDR2 ANQGSEA. V lost 6 bases and J lost 5, with 13 bases in between. This CDR3 has 12 residues. CDR3 DNA sequence: TGCAGCGTCCCTAAAGGGGATACTGAAGCTTTCTTT. It yields the protein CSVPKGDTEAFF. Variable domain in full (rest from reference TRBV29-1 and TRBJ1-1): SAVISQKPSRDICQRGTSLTIQCQVDSQVTMMFWYRQQPGQSLTLIATANQGSEATYESGFVIDKFPISRPNLTFSTLTVSNMSPEDSSIYLCSVPKGDTEAFFGQGTRLTVV.

The V and J genes are TRBV29-1 and TRBJ2-7, with a weak D call TRBD2 (6 bases). CDR3 length: 14 amino acids. Between the trimmed V and J ends, which lost 2 bases and 5 bases, there was a span of 16 bases. Germline CDR1 reads SQVTM; CDR2 reads ANQGSEA. CDR3 loop: CSVEFPLATHEQYF. The CDR3 region has the DNA TGCAGCGTTGAATTCCCACTAGCAACCCACGAGCAGTACTTC.

The chain couples TRBV12-3 or TRBV12-4 to TRBJ2-2; D might be TRBD2 (6 bases). V was shortened by 6 bases and J by 5 bases, with 10 bases between the two germline ends. The CDR3 length is 13 residues. This chain's CDR3 is CASRWGVTGELFF. For the CDR3, the DNA is TGTGCCAGCAGGTGGGGGGTAACCGGGGAGCTGTTTTTT.

This chain connects TRBV20-1 to TRBJ1-4; D unclear. Between the trimmed V and J ends, which lost 3 bases and 2 bases, there was a span of 7 bases. The CDR3 is 13 amino acids. In germline, CDR1 is DFQATT, CDR2 SNEGSKA (reference sequence). CDR3 DNA sequence: TGCAGTGCTAGTAGGGATACTAATGAAAAACTGTTTTTT. Translating it yields CSASRDTNEKLFF.

The chain combines TRBV27 with TRBJ2-3; D call uncertain. Trimming cost V 5 bases and J 0 bases, with 15 bases left between them. The CDR3 covers 16 residues. Per germline, CDR1 MNHEY and CDR2 SMNVEV (reference sequence). CDR3 region: CASSPLFGGSTDTQYF. DNA of the CDR3: TGTGCCAGCAGTCCCCTTTTCGGCGGTAGCACAGATACGCAGTATTTT.

V usage is TRBV6-5 and J usage is TRBJ1-5; D is unresolved. V was pared by 0 bases and J by 3 bases, with 9 bases between. The CDR3 covers 15 residues. Per germline, CDR1 MNHEY and CDR2 SVGAGI. CDR3 DNA sequence: TGTGCCAGCAGTTACTCGTCGCTGAACAATCAGCCCCAGCATTTT. Residues: CASSYSSLNNQPQHF.

The chain links TRBV20-1 to TRBJ2-1, with TRBD1 identical over 7 bases. Unmatched junction bases numbered 12, after V lost 3 bases and J lost 10 bases. The CDR3 length is 14 residues. CDR1 and CDR2 from the germline V gene are DFQATT and SNEGSKA (reference sequence). CDR3 sequence (DNA): TGCAGTGCTAGTTACAGGGGTCAAACTATGGAGCAGTTCTTC. It specifies CSASYRGQTMEQFF.

This rearrangement joins TRBV19 to TRBJ2-3; 9 nucleotides agree with TRBD2. The CDR3 has 15 residues. Looked up from germline, CDR1 is LNHDA and CDR2 is SQIVND (reference sequence). The V gene end was trimmed by 3 bases and the J gene end by 3 bases; junction bases not matched to a gene: 4. CDR3 sequence (DNA): TGTGCCAGTAGTATTGGCGGGAGGGGGACAGATACGCAGTATTTT. This sequence encodes CASSIGGRGTDTQYF.

The chain is built from TRBV7-3 and TRBJ2-5; the D gene is possibly TRBD1 (5 bases). The germline gives CDR1 SGHTA, CDR2 FQGTGA. The CDR3 is made up of 16 amino acids. Deletions cut 0 bases from V and 1 base from J, with 12 bases between. The CDR3 spells CASSLTSGSGQETQYF. DNA of the CDR3: TGTGCCAGCAGCTTAACTTCAGGGTCGGGCCAAGAGACCCAGTACTTC.

The genes are TRBV5-1 and TRBJ1-4; D might be TRBD1 (6 bases). Looked up from germline, CDR1 is SGHRS and CDR2 is YFSETQ. Between the trimmed V and J ends, which lost 4 bases and 5 bases, there was a span of 9 bases. CDR3 length equals 13 residues. CDR3 residues: CASSPDSNEKLFF. The CDR3 bases are TGCGCCAGCAGCCCGGACAGCAATGAAAAACTGTTTTTT.

This chain links TRBV28 with TRBJ2-5, with D possibly matching TRBD2 (5 bases). CDR1 is MDHEN, CDR2 SYDVKM, per germline. CDR3 length equals 15 residues. V was shortened by 3 bases and J by 1 base, with 12 bases between the two germline ends. The CDR3 region is CASSLAGLGQETQYF. The CDR3 region has the DNA TGTGCCAGCAGTTTGGCGGGCTTGGGCCAAGAGACCCAGTACTTC.

The chain joins TRBV29-1 to TRBJ1-5, with D hard to call. V shed 8 bases and J shed 0 bases, with 14 bases lying between them. This CDR3 comprises 14 residues. The germline V gene has CDR1 SQVTM and CDR2 ANQGSEA. Here the CDR3 reads CSRPYYYSNQPQHF. The CDR3 bases are TGCAGCCGACCCTATTATTATAGCAATCAGCCCCAGCATTTT.

The rearrangement uses TRBV25-1 and TRBJ1-3, with TRBD1 identical over 7 bases. Trimming cost V 3 bases and J 1 base; bases outside gene matches: 3. The CDR3 has 15 amino acids. Germline CDR1 reads MGHDK; CDR2 reads SYGVNS. The CDR3 protein is CASSDVTGSGNTIYF. The CDR3 bases are TGTGCCAGCAGTGACGTGACAGGGTCTGGAAACACCATATATTTT.

The chain carries TRBV7-3 and TRBJ2-3; 7 bases agree with TRBD2. Per germline, CDR1 SGHTA and CDR2 FQGTGA. V gave up 5 bases and J gave up 0 bases; unmatched junction bases: 8. The CDR3 sequence is 16 residues long. The CDR3 bases are TGTGCCAGCAGCCCTGGGGGGGTTACTAGCACAGATACGCAGTATTTT. Translation gives CASSPGGVTSTDTQYF.

The V and J genes are TRBV2 and TRBJ1-2, with 7 bases matching TRBD1. The CDR3 runs 12 residues. J lost 7 bases, V lost 2 bases, and 1 base had no gene match. CDR1 and CDR2 from the germline V gene are SNHLY and FYNNEI. This chain's CDR3 is CASSENRGGYTF. The CDR3 DNA reads as TGTGCCAGCAGTGAAAACAGGGGTGGCTACACCTTC.

The rearrangement uses TRBV6-2 or TRBV6-3 and TRBJ2-2, with 9 bases fitting TRBD1. Germline trimming cut 1 base from V and 2 bases from J; bases unmatched to any gene: 2. The CDR3 contains 16 residues. Germline loops: CDR1 MNHEY, CDR2 SVGEGT. The CDR3: CASSYLTGGNTGELFF. DNA of the CDR3: TGTGCCAGCAGTTACTTGACAGGGGGAAACACCGGGGAGCTGTTTTTT.

This chain uses TRBV11-3 with TRBJ2-7; no clear D gene. Germline CDR1 is SGHNT and CDR2 is YENEEA. This CDR3 region has 15 residues. V was pared by 5 bases and J by 6 bases, with 20 bases between. The CDR3 spells CASSPQMGPLAEQYF. The CDR3 DNA reads as TGTGCCAGCAGCCCCCAGATGGGCCCTTTAGCCGAGCAGTACTTC.

The CDR3 here is CSVEVLTRNTIYF. The CDR3 DNA sequence: TGCAGCGTTGAAGTCCTTACCAGGAACACCATATATTTT. V gene TRBV29-1 combines with J gene TRBJ1-3; no clear D. Germline CDR1 reads SQVTM; CDR2 reads ANQGSEA. The CDR3 has 13 amino acids. The germline V and J ends were trimmed by 1 base and 7 bases, with 11 bases remaining between them. Supplemented by reference TRBV29-1 and TRBJ1-3, the full variable domain reads SAVISQKPSRDICQRGTSLTIQCQVDSQVTMMFWYRQQPGQSLTLIATANQGSEATYESGFVIDKFPISRPNLTFSTLTVSNMSPEDSSIYLCSVEVLTRNTIYFGEGSWLTVV.

This clone was counted once. This chain uses TRBV5-6 with TRBJ2-3, with D possibly being TRBD1 (6 bases). CDR1 is SGHDT and CDR2 is YYEEEE in the germline V gene. V was cut by 5 bases and J by 5 bases, with 18 bases left in between. The CDR3 contains 15 residues. This CDR3 reads CASSQTGYDEDTQYF. The CDR3 bases are TGTGCCAGCAGTCAGACAGGATACGATGAAGATACGCAGTATTTT.

The chain combines TRBV5-1 with TRBJ1-2, with 8 bases fitting TRBD1. From germline, CDR1 is SGHRS and CDR2 YFSETQ. The CDR3 contains 16 residues. V lost 2 bases, J lost 8 bases, and 14 bases stayed unmatched. This chain's CDR3 is CASSFETGAMSVGYTF. The CDR3, as DNA: TGCGCCAGCAGCTTCGAGACAGGGGCAATGTCTGTCGGCTACACCTTC.

The chain has TRBV15 and TRBJ2-3; D gene ambiguous. V lost 3 bases and J lost 6, with 13 bases in between. The CDR3 has 14 residues. Germline CDR1 LNHNV, CDR2 YYDKDF (reference sequence). CDR3 DNA: TGTGCCACCAGCAGCTCTCCGGCTGGCGATACGCAGTATTTT. This codes for CATSSSPAGDTQYF.

This chain links TRBV19 with TRBJ2-5, with 9 bases that match TRBD1. The length of the CDR3 is 15 residues. Germline loops: CDR1 LNHDA, CDR2 SQIVND (reference sequence). V lost 8 bases and J lost 5; bases outside the gene matches: 12. CDR3 DNA sequence: TGTGCCAGTGGTTCCGGGACAGGGACCTCGGAGACCCAGTACTTC. Its translation is CASGSGTGTSETQYF.

The CDR3 protein is CASSPRGAGGPNEQFF. The CDR3 coding sequence is TGTGCCAGCAGCCCCCGGGGGGCGGGAGGTCCCAATGAGCAGTTCTTC. The rearrangement uses TRBV3-1 (or the pseudogene TRBV3-2) and TRBJ2-1; 8 bases match TRBD2. CDR1 and CDR2 from the germline V gene are LGHDT and YNNKEL (reference sequence). CDR3 length equals 16 residues. After removal of 4 bases from V and 6 bases from J, the junction contained 11 bases not matched to a gene.

The CDR3 DNA reads as TGTGCCAGCAGTCCCCCGGAGGCAAATATGGGGAATGAGCAGTTCTTC. Encoded protein: CASSPPEANMGNEQFF. The chain is built from TRBV28 and TRBJ2-1; D is perhaps TRBD2 (5 bases). V lost 5 bases to trimming and J lost 7 bases, with 21 bases between them. Germline assignment: CDR1 MDHEN and CDR2 SYDVKM. The CDR3 consists of 16 residues.

This clone was seen once. The J gene is TRBJ2-1, the V gene TRBV10-1; 8 bases align to TRBD2. Looked up from germline, CDR1 is WNHNN and CDR2 is SYGVQD (reference sequence). The CDR3 is made up of 16 amino acids. V lost 9 bases, J lost 6 bases, and 16 bases stayed unmatched. The CDR3 DNA sequence: TGCGCCAGTCACCCCGGGGCTCGGGGGGGCGTCAATGAGCAGTTCTTC. Translated, it gives CASHPGARGGVNEQFF.